The 6 T cell receptor beta chains below were found in one sample sequenced in a study of blood T cell repertoires in COVID-19. Some clones are missing from TCRdb's copy, which holds only in-frame ones; the method was immunoSEQ multiplex PCR. The sample contains about 400,000 clones, around nine tenths of which appear only once. The specimen sequenced was PBMCs or T cells enriched from blood (not recorded which). The receptors were gathered from a woman in her 30s who had recovered from COVID-19.

The J gene is TRBJ2-1, the V gene TRBV3-1 (or the pseudogene TRBV3-2); unclear D gene. Germline CDR1 and CDR2: LGHDT and YNNKEL (reference sequence). The CDR3 has 12 amino acids. With 0 bases removed from V and 15 bases from J, the gap between germline ends came to 12 bases. CDR3 in DNA: TGTGCCAGCAGCCAAGAACCTCAGAGCGCGTTCTTC. Protein product: CASSQEPQSAFF.

A single count supports this clone. The chain joins TRBV7-9 to TRBJ1-1; D is possibly TRBD1 (6 bases). The V end was cut by 5 bases, the J end by 3 bases, with 13 bases between. Germline V gene sequence: CDR1 SEHNR, CDR2 FQNEAQ (reference sequence). The CDR3 has 14 amino acids. The CDR3 DNA follows: TGTGCCAGCAGCCCAACAGGGATGGACACTGAAGCTTTCTTT. This sequence encodes CASSPTGMDTEAFF.

This chain connects TRBV11-2 to TRBJ2-2; D is possibly TRBD2 (5 bases). The V gene lost 5 bases and the J gene lost 5 bases, with 12 bases spanning the gap. Per the germline V gene, CDR1 is SGHAT and CDR2 is FQNNGV. This CDR3 is built from 14 residues. CDR3 sequence: CASSAERKTGELFF. The CDR3 nucleotides are TGTGCCAGCAGCGCTGAGCGGAAAACCGGGGAGCTGTTTTTT.

This rearrangement joins TRBV11-2 to TRBJ2-7, with D possibly TRBD1 on 6 matching bases. V gave up 7 bases and J gave up 0 bases, with 16 bases separating them. The V gene's germline CDR1 is SGHAT and CDR2 FQNNGV. The CDR3 is made up of 15 amino acids. The CDR3 protein is CASTSTGWSSYEQYF. DNA of the CDR3: TGTGCCAGCACCTCCACAGGGTGGAGCTCCTACGAGCAGTACTTC.

V gene TRBV28 combines with J gene TRBJ2-1, with D tentatively TRBD2 (6 bases). V shed 2 bases and J shed 7 bases, with 15 bases lying between them. The CDR3 is 15 amino acids. Germline values: CDR1 MDHEN, CDR2 SYDVKM. The CDR3 sequence: CASSLSGTPRNEQFF. The CDR3 region has the DNA TGTGCCAGCAGTTTAAGTGGGACTCCTAGAAATGAGCAGTTCTTC.

The rearrangement joins TRBV7-2 to TRBJ2-1; D is unresolved. Germline values: CDR1 SGHTA, CDR2 FQGNSA. The CDR3 consists of 17 residues. Trimming took 0 bases from V and 1 from J, leaving 13 bases between them. CDR3 in DNA: TGTGCCAGCAGCTTAGCCCCCTCTCGCGGATCCTACAATGAGCAGTTCTTC. It is translated as CASSLAPSRGSYNEQFF. Based on the CDR3 plus reference TRBV7-2 and TRBJ2-1, the full variable domain is GAGVSQSPSNKVTEKGKDVELRCDPISGHTALYWYRQSLGQGLEFLIYFQGNSAPDKSGLPSDRFSAERTGGSVSTLTIQRTQQEDSAVYLCASSLAPSRGSYNEQFFGPGTRLTVL.